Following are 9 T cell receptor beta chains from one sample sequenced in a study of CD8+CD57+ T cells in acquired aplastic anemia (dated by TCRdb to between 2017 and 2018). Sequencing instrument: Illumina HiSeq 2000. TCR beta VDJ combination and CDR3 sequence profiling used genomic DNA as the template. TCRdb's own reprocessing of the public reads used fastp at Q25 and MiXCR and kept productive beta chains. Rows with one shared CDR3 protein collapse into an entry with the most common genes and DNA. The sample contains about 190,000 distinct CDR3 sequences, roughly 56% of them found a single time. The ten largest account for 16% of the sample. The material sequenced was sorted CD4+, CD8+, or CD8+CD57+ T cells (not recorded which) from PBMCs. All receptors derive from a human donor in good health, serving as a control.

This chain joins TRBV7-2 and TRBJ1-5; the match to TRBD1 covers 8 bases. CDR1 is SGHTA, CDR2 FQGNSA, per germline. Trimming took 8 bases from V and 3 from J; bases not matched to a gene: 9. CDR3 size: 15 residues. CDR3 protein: CASGTRQGTNQPQHF. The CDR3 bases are TGTGCCAGCGGAACCAGACAGGGGACCAATCAGCCCCAGCATTTT.

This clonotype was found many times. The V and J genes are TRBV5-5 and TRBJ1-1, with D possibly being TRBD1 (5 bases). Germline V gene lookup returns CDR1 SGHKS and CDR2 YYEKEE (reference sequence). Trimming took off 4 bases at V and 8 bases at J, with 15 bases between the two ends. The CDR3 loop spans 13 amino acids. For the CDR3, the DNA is TGTGCCAGCAGCACAAATGGGGGGGTCGAAGCTTTCTTT. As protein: CASSTNGGVEAFF. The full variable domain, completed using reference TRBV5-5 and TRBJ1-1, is DAGVTQSPTHLIKTRGQQVTLRCSPISGHKSVSWYQQVLGQGPQFIFQYYEKEERGRGNFPDRFSARQFPNYSSELNVNALLLGDSALYLCASSTNGGVEAFFGQGTRLTVV.

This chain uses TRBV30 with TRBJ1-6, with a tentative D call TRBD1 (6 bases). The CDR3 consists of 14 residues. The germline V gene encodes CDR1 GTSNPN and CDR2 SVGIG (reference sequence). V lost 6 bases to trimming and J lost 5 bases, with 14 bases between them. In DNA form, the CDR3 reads TGTGCCTGCGAACAGGGTACGAATAATTCACCCCTCCACTTT. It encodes CACEQGTNNSPLHF. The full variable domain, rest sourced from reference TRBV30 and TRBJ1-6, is SQTIHQWPATLVQPVGSPLSLECTVEGTSNPNLYWYRQAAGRGLQLLFYSVGIGQISSEVPQNLSASRPQDRQFILSSKKLLLSDSGFYLCACEQGTNNSPLHFGNGTRLTVT.

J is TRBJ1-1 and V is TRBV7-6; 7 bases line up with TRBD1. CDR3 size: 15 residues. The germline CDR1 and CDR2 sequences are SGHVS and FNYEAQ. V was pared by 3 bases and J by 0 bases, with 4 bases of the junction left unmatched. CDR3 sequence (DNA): TGTGCCAGCAGCTTCCGACAGGGAGTGAACACTGAAGCTTTCTTT. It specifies CASSFRQGVNTEAFF. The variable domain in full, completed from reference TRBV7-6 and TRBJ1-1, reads GAGVSQSPRYKVTKRGQDVALRCDPISGHVSLYWYRQALGQGPEFLTYFNYEAQQDKSGLPNDRFSAERPEGSISTLTIQRTEQRDSAMYRCASSFRQGVNTEAFFGQGTRLTVV.

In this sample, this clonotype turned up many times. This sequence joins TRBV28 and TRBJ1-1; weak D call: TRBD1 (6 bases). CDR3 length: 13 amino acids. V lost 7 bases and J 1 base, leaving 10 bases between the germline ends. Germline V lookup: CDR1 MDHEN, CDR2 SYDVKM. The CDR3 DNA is TGTGCCAGCATTAGGGACAAGAACACTGAAGCTTTCTTT. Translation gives CASIRDKNTEAFF.

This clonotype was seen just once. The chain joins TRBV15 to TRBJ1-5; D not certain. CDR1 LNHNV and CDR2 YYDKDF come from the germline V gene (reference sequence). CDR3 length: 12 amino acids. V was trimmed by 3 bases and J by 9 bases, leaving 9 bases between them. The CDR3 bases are TGTGCCACCAGCAGCGCCCTTGGGCCCCAGCATTTT. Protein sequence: CATSSALGPQHF.

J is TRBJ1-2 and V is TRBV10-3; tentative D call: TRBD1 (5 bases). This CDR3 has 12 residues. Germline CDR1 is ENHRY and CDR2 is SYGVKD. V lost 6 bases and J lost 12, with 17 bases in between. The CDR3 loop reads CAIRDGHSGNTF. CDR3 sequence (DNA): TGTGCCATCAGGGACGGACACTCTGGAAACACCTTC.

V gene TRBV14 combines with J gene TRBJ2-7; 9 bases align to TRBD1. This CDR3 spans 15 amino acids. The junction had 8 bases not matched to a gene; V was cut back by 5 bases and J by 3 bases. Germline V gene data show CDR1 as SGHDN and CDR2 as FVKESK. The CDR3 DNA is TGTGCCAGCAGCACTCCCGGGACAGGGATCTACGAGCAGTACTTC. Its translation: CASSTPGTGIYEQYF.

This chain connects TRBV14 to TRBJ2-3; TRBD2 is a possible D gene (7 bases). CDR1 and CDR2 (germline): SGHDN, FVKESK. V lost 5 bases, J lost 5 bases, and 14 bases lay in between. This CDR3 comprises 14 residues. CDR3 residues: CASSVGGRLDTQYF. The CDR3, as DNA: TGTGCCAGCAGCGTCGGGGGGCGATTAGATACGCAGTATTTT. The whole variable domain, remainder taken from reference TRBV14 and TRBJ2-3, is EAGVTQFPSHSVIEKGQTVTLRCDPISGHDNLYWYRRVMGKEIKFLLHFVKESKQDESGMPNNRFLAERTGGTYSTLKVQPAELEDSGVYFCASSVGGRLDTQYFGPGTRLTVL.